One sample yielded the 17 T cell receptor beta chains listed below, sequenced in a study of blood T cell repertoires in COVID-19. The method was immunoSEQ multiplex PCR; TCRdb's version includes in-frame clones alone and lacks a portion of them. The sample carries approximately 200,000 clones, around 84% recorded once. The sequenced sample was peripheral blood. These receptors were collected from a woman aged 55 to 70 who had recovered from COVID-19.

The chain is built from TRBV19 and TRBJ1-1; 8 bases are shared with TRBD1. Germline assignment: CDR1 LNHDA and CDR2 SQIVND (reference sequence). This CDR3 is built from 13 residues. Trimming cost V 7 bases and J 3 bases; bases outside gene matches: 4. DNA for the CDR3: TGTGCCAGTACCGGACAGGGCTACACTGAAGCTTTCTTT. Protein sequence: CASTGQGYTEAFF.

This rearrangement joins TRBV6-5 to TRBJ1-6, with D tentatively TRBD1 (6 bases). The germline V gene has CDR1 MNHEY and CDR2 SVGAGI. The CDR3 consists of 15 residues. V was clipped by 6 bases and J by 10 bases, with 19 bases between them. CDR3 amino acids: CASSTEGGAGSPLHF. The CDR3 DNA reads TGTGCCAGCAGCACCGAGGGGGGGGCAGGGTCACCCCTCCACTTT.

The chain couples TRBV25-1 to TRBJ1-2; TRBD1 aligns across 9 bases. The V and J ends lost 0 bases and 5 bases, in that order; junction bases with no gene match: 7. Germline values: CDR1 MGHDK, CDR2 SYGVNS. CDR3 length: 16 amino acids. The CDR3: CASSEYWTGDRYGYTF. The CDR3 DNA is TGTGCCAGCAGTGAATACTGGACAGGGGATCGGTATGGCTACACCTTC.

This sequence joins TRBV29-1 and TRBJ2-1; 7 bases fit TRBD1. The CDR3 covers 13 residues. From germline, CDR1 is SQVTM and CDR2 ANQGSEA. J was trimmed by 0 bases and V by 7 bases; bases with no gene match: 3. The CDR3 is CSGQGNSYNEQFF. The DNA of the CDR3 is TGCAGCGGACAGGGAAACTCCTACAATGAGCAGTTCTTC.

V and J are TRBV7-2 and TRBJ1-6; maybe TRBD1 (5 bases). V was trimmed by 1 base and J by 11 bases, leaving 18 bases between them. The CDR3 consists of 16 residues. CDR1 and CDR2 (germline): SGHTA, FQGNSA. DNA for the CDR3: TGTGCCAGCAGCTTAGGATCATATTCAGGGTCCGCACCCCTCCACTTT. This gives the protein CASSLGSYSGSAPLHF.

This clone came up a few times. The chain has TRBV5-4 and TRBJ1-1; 8 bases are shared with TRBD1. Germline CDR1 and CDR2: SGHNT and YYREEE (reference sequence). V shed 4 bases and J 5 bases; nucleotides not matched to a gene: 10. This CDR3 is built from 15 residues. The CDR3 region is CASSRTQGAETEAFF. CDR3 nucleotides: TGTGCCAGCAGCCGGACCCAGGGGGCGGAGACTGAAGCTTTCTTT.

This clone was seen a single time. V usage is TRBV5-4 and J usage is TRBJ2-2, with 7 bases identical to TRBD1. V lost 4 bases and J lost 6; bases outside the gene matches: 12. Germline V gene sequence: CDR1 SGHNT, CDR2 YYREEE (reference sequence). CDR3 length equals 16 residues. The CDR3 nucleotides are TGTGCCAGCAGCCCCCAGGACGACAGGGTTTCCGGGGAGCTGTTTTTT. This codes for CASSPQDDRVSGELFF.

This rearrangement joins TRBV5-1 to TRBJ2-7; maybe TRBD1 (6 bases). Germline V gene lookup returns CDR1 SGHRS and CDR2 YFSETQ. The CDR3 contains 15 residues. With 1 base removed from V and 2 bases from J, the gap between germline ends came to 13 bases. DNA of the CDR3: TGCGCCAGCAGCTTGATGGCCGGGACAACCTACGAGCAGTACTTC. Encoded protein: CASSLMAGTTYEQYF.

The chain couples TRBV11-3 to TRBJ1-2; maybe TRBD1 (5 bases). Germline lookup yields CDR1 SGHNT and CDR2 YENEEA. The CDR3 has 18 amino acids. Trimming removed 0 bases from V and 1 base from J, with 18 bases in between. CDR3 region: CASSLDYGRVEFNYGYTF. DNA for the CDR3: TGTGCCAGCAGCTTAGATTACGGCAGGGTGGAATTTAACTATGGCTACACCTTC.

Here the CDR3 DNA reads TGTGCCAGCAGGACAGGGATTCAGCCCCAGCATTTT. This encodes CASRTGIQPQHF. V usage is TRBV12-3 or TRBV12-4 and J usage is TRBJ1-5; 7 positions match TRBD1. The CDR3 is made up of 12 amino acids. V shed 6 bases, J shed 6 bases, and the junction held 2 bases outside the gene matches.

The gene calls are TRBV5-8 and TRBJ1-5; TRBD1 is a possible D gene (6 bases). V was pared by 3 bases and J by 2 bases, with 12 bases between. Germline CDR1 and CDR2: SGHTS and YDEGEE. The CDR3 length is 15 residues. The CDR3 spells CASSSGVTGNQPQHF. The CDR3 DNA sequence: TGTGCCAGCAGCTCAGGGGTGACCGGCAATCAGCCCCAGCATTTT.

Concerning this clone: Germline is not matched at one junction end, which may reflect a read error. The V call is TRBV4-1, the J call TRBJ1-3; D is undetermined. Germline V CDR1 and CDR2: MGHRA, YSYEKL. The CDR3 length is 11 residues. DNA for the CDR3: TGCGCCAGCAGCCAAGGAGGTGTCCTGAAATTT. Translating it yields CASSQGGVLKF.

This chain joins TRBV11-2 and TRBJ1-5; possible D gene TRBD1, 6 bases. The V end was cut by 5 bases, the J end by 6 bases, with 11 bases between. Germline V gene sequence: CDR1 SGHAT, CDR2 FQNNGV. This CDR3 comprises 13 residues. As DNA, the CDR3 is TGTGCCAGCAGCCAGGGGTTGACTCAGCCCCAGCATTTT. The encoded protein is CASSQGLTQPQHF.

This clone was seen only once. V usage is TRBV9 and J usage is TRBJ2-5, with 7 bases that match TRBD2. CDR1 and CDR2 from the germline V gene are SGDLS and YYNGEE. The V and J ends lost 3 bases and 0 bases, in that order; junction bases with no gene match: 8. CDR3 length: 16 residues. The CDR3 is CASSERERYDQETQYF. CDR3 nucleotides: TGTGCCAGCAGCGAGCGGGAAAGGTACGACCAAGAGACCCAGTACTTC.

The chain joins TRBV6-2 or TRBV6-3 to TRBJ2-2; 12 nucleotides match TRBD1. Trimming at V came to 4 bases and at J to 6 bases, leaving 15 bases not matched to a gene. Germline-derived CDR1 and CDR2 are MNHEY and SVGEGT. This CDR3 is 19 amino acids long. As DNA, the CDR3 is TGTGCCAGCAGTTTGGGGTTGGGGACAGGGGGCTCCTTGGCCGGGGAGCTGTTTTTT. It translates to CASSLGLGTGGSLAGELFF.

The chain combines TRBV19 with TRBJ2-1, with D tentatively TRBD2 (6 bases). The CDR3 has 15 residues. Germline CDR1 reads LNHDA; CDR2 reads SQIVND (reference sequence). Trimming took 1 base from V and 6 from J, leaving 13 bases between them. CDR3 in amino acids: CASSIAGVSRNEQFF. CDR3 nucleotide sequence: TGTGCCAGTAGTATAGCGGGGGTCTCTCGCAATGAGCAGTTCTTC.

V gene TRBV15 combines with J gene TRBJ2-3; 9 nucleotides line up with TRBD1. Germline assignment: CDR1 LNHNV and CDR2 YYDKDF (reference sequence). J lost 0 bases, V lost 5 bases, and 0 bases had no gene match. The CDR3 totals 14 residues. The CDR3: CATSGTGSTDTQYF. In nucleotides, the CDR3 is TGTGCCACCAGCGGGACAGGGAGCACAGATACGCAGTATTTT.